This is a list of T cell receptor beta chains from one sample in a study of human thymus T cells. Measured with immunoSEQ multiplex PCR; TCRdb has only the in-frame clones, and not every one. This table holds some 46,000 clones, roughly 94% found once. Material for sequencing was blood. The receptors shown here come from a boy in the first two years of life with a congenital heart defect but otherwise immunologically healthy. Each CDR3 is given with its conserved first and last residue. D genes are given only for firm matches. Clone sizes are given selectively: once, few, many, or a class where the clone is expanded.

cdr3_aa	cdr3_nt	d_call	clone_size	j_call	v_call
CASTAGGSYEQYF	TGCGCCAGCACAGCGGGGGGCTCCTACGAGCAGTACTTC	TRBD2	once	TRBJ2-7	TRBV4-1
CASRDGLAGFNEQFF	TGTGCCAGCAGGGACGGACTAGCGGGGTTCAATGAGCAGTTCTTC	TRBD2	NA	TRBJ2-1	TRBV2
CAWSVVFSGDRKKLFF	TGTGCCTGGAGCGTTGTATTTTCGGGAGATAGGAAAAAACTGTTTTTT	NA	NA	TRBJ1-4	TRBV30
CASSQSKVAGLSYEQYF	TGCGCCAGCAGCCAGTCGAAGGTAGCGGGGCTCTCCTACGAGCAGTACTTC	TRBD2	NA	TRBJ2-7	TRBV4-1
CSVAGRAADTQYF	TGCAGCGTTGCGGGCAGGGCGGCAGATACGCAGTATTTT	NA	NA	TRBJ2-3	TRBV29-1
CASSSGYGYTF	TGTGCCAGCAGTTCCGGCTATGGCTACACCTTC	NA	few	TRBJ1-2	TRBV27
CASSDPSGGNTGYNEQFF	TGTGCCAGCAGCGACCCTAGCGGGGGCAATACAGGATACAATGAGCAGTTCTTC	TRBD2	NA	TRBJ2-1	TRBV9
CASSGHPNQPQHF	TGTGCCAGCAGTGGACACCCCAATCAGCCCCAGCATTTT	NA	NA	TRBJ1-5	TRBV9
CASSLDRAAGYTF	TGCGCCAGCAGCTTGGACAGGGCGGCTGGCTACACCTTC	NA	NA	TRBJ1-2	TRBV5-1
CASKQGQIYNSPLHF	TGTGCCAGCAAGCAAGGACAGATCTATAATTCACCCCTCCACTTT	NA	NA	TRBJ1-6	TRBV2
CASSRQGTEAFF	TGTGCCAGCAGCCGACAGGGCACTGAAGCTTTCTTT	TRBD1	once	TRBJ1-1	TRBV6-6
CASSLDWGNGYTF	TGCGCCAGCAGCTTGGACTGGGGTAATGGCTACACCTTC	NA	NA	TRBJ1-2	TRBV5-1
CASSPLGGYEQYF	TGTGCCAGCTCACCATTAGGGGGCTACGAGCAGTACTTC	NA	NA	TRBJ2-7	TRBV18
CASSALAPPLNYGYTF	TGTGCCAGCAGTGCCCTGGCACCACCCCTTAACTATGGCTACACCTTC	NA	NA	TRBJ1-2	TRBV6-1
CASSTDRGTDTQYF	TGTGCCAGTAGTACGGACAGGGGCACAGATACGCAGTATTTT	TRBD1	NA	TRBJ2-3	TRBV19
CASSSRTGHGYTF	TGTGCCAGCAGTTCCCGGACAGGCCATGGCTACACCTTC	TRBD1	NA	TRBJ1-2	TRBV28
CASSYRPGTDSYTF	TGTGCCAGCAGTTACCGTCCCGGGACAGATTCCTACACCTTC	TRBD1	NA	TRBJ1-2	TRBV6-5
CASSVVPGGVTDTQYF	TGTGCCAGCAGCGTAGTCCCGGGGGGAGTCACAGATACGCAGTATTTT	TRBD2	NA	TRBJ2-3	TRBV9
CASSLDTGELFF	TGTGCCAGCAGCTTGGACACCGGGGAGCTGTTTTTT	NA	once	TRBJ2-2	TRBV5-4
CASRESPGGYNEQFF	TGTGCCAGTAGGGAGAGCCCGGGAGGCTACAATGAGCAGTTCTTC	TRBD2	NA	TRBJ2-1	TRBV19
CAILSRGVGWDEQYF	TGTGCCATCTTGTCCAGGGGAGTGGGATGGGATGAGCAGTACTTC	NA	once	TRBJ2-7	TRBV10-3
CATSRTANYGYTF	TGTGCCACCAGCAGGACAGCTAACTATGGCTACACCTTC	NA	NA	TRBJ1-2	TRBV15
CASSYSNIGIQYF	TGTGCCAGCAGTTACTCGAATATCGGCATTCAGTACTTC	NA	NA	TRBJ2-4	TRBV6-5
CASSLLAGSSYNEQFF	TGTGCCAGCAGCTTACTAGCGGGGAGCTCCTACAATGAGCAGTTCTTC	TRBD2	NA	TRBJ2-1	TRBV14
CASSVSGGGTGELFF	TGTGCCAGCAGTGTTAGCGGGGGTGGGACCGGGGAGCTGTTTTTT	TRBD2	NA	TRBJ2-2	TRBV6-5
CASSPSGRGPRTDTQYF	TGTGCCAGCAGCCCCTCAGGCCGGGGGCCCCGCACAGATACGCAGTATTTT	NA	NA	TRBJ2-3	TRBV4-2
CASSLGTGANGELFF	TGCGCCAGCAGCTTAGGAACAGGGGCTAACGGGGAGCTGTTTTTT	TRBD1	NA	TRBJ2-2	TRBV5-1
CASSSPVGRRGNTDTQYF	TGTGCCAGCAGCTCTCCCGTTGGTCGGCGGGGGAACACAGATACGCAGTATTTT	TRBD2	NA	TRBJ2-3	TRBV7-9
CASRLDRVPPYTDTQYF	TGTGCAAGTCGCTTGGACCGGGTACCCCCTTACACAGATACGCAGTATTTT	NA	NA	TRBJ2-3	TRBV12-2
CASTIRNNEQFF	TGTGCCAGCACCATCCGCAACAATGAGCAGTTCTTC	NA	NA	TRBJ2-1	TRBV28
CASSPRPGAVGDEQFF	TGTGCCAGCAGCCCCCGGCCTGGGGCGGTAGGGGATGAGCAGTTCTTC	NA	NA	TRBJ2-1	TRBV7-6
CASSDRVYEQYF	TGTGCCAGCTCAGACAGGGTTTACGAGCAGTACTTC	TRBD1	NA	TRBJ2-7	TRBV18
CATYDGQGPNQPQHF	TGTGCCACCTACGACGGACAGGGTCCCAATCAGCCCCAGCATTTT	TRBD1	NA	TRBJ1-5	TRBV19
CASSFTEDSVYNEQFF	TGTGCCAGCAGCTTCACTGAGGACTCCGTATACAATGAGCAGTTCTTC	NA	NA	TRBJ2-1	TRBV7-2
CASSLIAGGPPDTQYF	TGTGCCAGCAGCTTAATAGCGGGGGGGCCCCCAGATACGCAGTATTTT	TRBD2	NA	TRBJ2-3	TRBV5-6
CASSSSTGVLAMETQYF	TGTGCCAGCAGCTCGTCTACAGGGGTTCTAGCCATGGAGACCCAGTACTTC	TRBD1	NA	TRBJ2-5	TRBV5-6
CASSRRQRSTDTQYF	TGTGCCAGCAGCCGTCGTCAAAGGAGCACAGATACGCAGTATTTT	NA	NA	TRBJ2-3	TRBV6-5
CASSLDRGEKLFF	TGCGCCAGCAGCTTGGACAGGGGTGAAAAACTGTTTTTT	TRBD1	NA	TRBJ1-4	TRBV5-1
CASSANLRGLEYF	TGTGCCAGTAGTGCGAATCTCAGGGGGCTAGAGTACTTC	TRBD1	NA	TRBJ2-7	TRBV19
CASSGTGQETQYF	TGCGCCAGCAGTGGGACAGGGCAAGAGACCCAGTACTTC	TRBD1	NA	TRBJ2-5	TRBV10-1
CASSENYGYTF	TGTGCCAGCAGTGAAAACTATGGCTACACCTTC	NA	NA	TRBJ1-2	TRBV25-1
CASSQDPGRSTDTQYF	TGCGCCAGCAGCCAAGATCCTGGGCGGAGCACAGATACGCAGTATTTT	NA	once	TRBJ2-3	TRBV4-1
CASSSPPQETQYF	TGCGCCAGCAGCTCCCCCCCCCAAGAGACCCAGTACTTC	NA	once	TRBJ2-5	TRBV5-1
CASSLASSGAGELFF	TGTGCCAGCAGCTTAGCGTCTAGTGGGGCCGGGGAGCTGTTTTTT	NA	NA	TRBJ2-2	TRBV11-3
CASSPGHNQPQHF	TGTGCCAGCTCACCGGGACACAATCAGCCCCAGCATTTT	NA	once	TRBJ1-5	TRBV18
CASSVTGNTEAFF	TGTGCCAGCAGCGTGACAGGGAACACTGAAGCTTTCTTT	NA	NA	TRBJ1-1	TRBV9